This entry lists 12 T cell receptor beta chains sequenced from one sample in a study of shared clonotypes between healthy human individuals. This table comes from immunoSEQ multiplex PCR, and its TCRdb copy is limited to in-frame clones, with some not included. Of under 2.5 million clones listed, around 92% are singletons. Sequencing used naive CD4+ T cells from PBMCs. Noted subset: CD45RA+ positively selected. Receptors originate from a man younger than 30 in good health. Some clones in this sample may be carry-over from other donors' samples.

CDR3 DNA sequence: TGCGCCAGCAGCCGATGGGAGGGGGTCTCTGGAAACACCATATATTTT. Its translation: CASSRWEGVSGNTIYF. This chain joins TRBV5-1 and TRBJ1-3, with D perhaps matching TRBD1 (6 bases). This CDR3 contains 16 residues. The ends were cut back, 4 bases at V and 0 bases at J, with 14 bases in the middle. Germline V gene lookup returns CDR1 SGHRS and CDR2 YFSETQ. Full variable domain (rest looked up from reference TRBV5-1 and TRBJ1-3): KAGVTQTPRYLIKTRGQQVTLSCSPISGHRSVSWYQQTPGQGLQFLFEYFSETQRNKGNFPGRFSGRQFSNSRSEMNVSTLELGDSALYLCASSRWEGVSGNTIYFGEGSWLTVV.

The J gene is TRBJ2-3, the V gene TRBV19; 14 nucleotides match TRBD2. The CDR3 sequence is 16 residues long. With 9 bases clipped from V and 5 bases from J, the junction kept 10 bases outside the gene matches. Germline lookup yields CDR1 LNHDA and CDR2 SQIVND (reference sequence). The CDR3 reads CASGGTSGRLGDTQYF. The CDR3 DNA reads TGTGCCAGCGGGGGGACTAGCGGGAGATTGGGAGATACGCAGTATTTT.

The J gene is TRBJ2-5, the V gene TRBV7-9; 7 bases match TRBD2. The CDR3 is 14 amino acids. Germline-derived CDR1 and CDR2 are SEHNR and FQNEAQ (reference sequence). The ends lost 1 base at V and 7 bases at J; junction bases unmatched: 6. The DNA of the CDR3 is TGTGCCAGCAGCTTAGATCGATCGGGGGGGACCCAGTACTTC. Its protein product is CASSLDRSGGTQYF.

The CDR3 loop reads CASSLGPGGDQPQHF. The CDR3 region has the DNA TGTGCCAGCAGCTTAGGACCAGGGGGCGATCAGCCCCAGCATTTT. V is TRBV7-2 and J is TRBJ1-5, with 8 bases that match TRBD1. V dropped 1 base and J dropped 5; count of bases not matched to a gene: 4. From germline, CDR1 is SGHTA and CDR2 FQGNSA. This CDR3 is 15 amino acids long.

This chain links TRBV19 with TRBJ2-3; D gene unclear. CDR1 and CDR2 (germline): LNHDA, SQIVND (reference sequence). This CDR3 is 15 amino acids long. V was cut by 5 bases and J by 4 bases, with 16 bases left in between. The CDR3 loop reads CASSAGRLKADTQYF. The CDR3 region has the DNA TGTGCCAGTAGTGCCGGCCGCCTAAAAGCAGATACGCAGTATTTT.

On this clone: This sample also contains other DNA sequences that code for the same CDR3. This chain joins TRBV30 and TRBJ2-6; no reliable D call. This CDR3 is built from 13 residues. In germline, CDR1 is GTSNPN, CDR2 SVGIG (reference sequence). Trimming removed 2 bases at V and 4 bases at J, with 6 bases between. The CDR3 DNA reads TGTGCCTGGAGTCCCGGCGGGGCCAACGTCCTGACTTTC. Its translation is CAWSPGGANVLTF.

This chain links TRBV5-8 with TRBJ1-5; D is possibly TRBD1 (5 bases). V lost 3 bases, J lost 5 bases, and 12 bases lay in between. CDR3 length: 14 amino acids. The germline V gene encodes CDR1 SGHTS and CDR2 YDEGEE. CDR3 nucleotides: TGTGCCAGCAGCTGGGACGGTTCCTATCAGCCCCAGCATTTT. Protein: CASSWDGSYQPQHF.

To note about this clone: This same CDR3 is encoded by further DNA sequences in the sample. V usage is TRBV6-5 and J usage is TRBJ1-2; D not resolved. V lost 3 bases, J lost 3 bases, and 5 bases lay in between. The germline V gene has CDR1 MNHEY and CDR2 SVGAGI. This CDR3 has 12 residues. The CDR3 loop is CASSYGDYGYTF. For the CDR3, the DNA is TGTGCCAGCAGTTATGGCGACTATGGCTACACCTTC.

The chain combines TRBV5-6 with TRBJ2-3; 7 nucleotides line up with TRBD2. This CDR3 spans 13 amino acids. V lost 9 bases, J lost 0 bases, and 4 bases stayed unmatched. CDR1 and CDR2 (germline): SGHDT, YYEEEE. In DNA form, the CDR3 reads TGTGCCACCCATAGCGGGAGCACAGATACGCAGTATTTT. Its translation is CATHSGSTDTQYF.

This clone occurred once. DNA for the CDR3: TGTGCCAGCAGCCCTGTGGGGTTTGTGGGCAATGAGCAGTTCTTC. Protein sequence: CASSPVGFVGNEQFF. V usage is TRBV11-2 and J usage is TRBJ2-1; D is unresolved. Germline-derived CDR1 and CDR2 are SGHAT and FQNNGV. The ends were cut back, 5 bases at V and 6 bases at J, with 17 bases in the middle. The CDR3 spans 15 residues. Based on the CDR3 plus reference TRBV11-2 and TRBJ2-1, the full variable domain is EAGVAQSPRYKIIEKRQSVAFWCNPISGHATLYWYQQILGQGPKLLIQFQNNGVVDDSQLPKDRFSAERLKGVDSTLKIQPAKLEDSAVYLCASSPVGFVGNEQFFGPGTRLTVL.

This clone occurred once. The chain is built from TRBV7-2 and TRBJ2-7; D remains unclear. V lost 7 bases and J lost 1, with 11 bases in between. The V gene's germline CDR1 is SGHTA and CDR2 FQGNSA. This CDR3 comprises 13 residues. CDR3 DNA sequence: TGTGCCAGCACCCCGCTAGGATCCTACGAGCAGTACTTC. This sequence encodes CASTPLGSYEQYF.

The J gene is TRBJ2-7, the V gene TRBV6-6, with a tentative D call TRBD2 (5 bases). The V and J ends lost 0 bases and 4 bases respectively, with 16 bases between them. This CDR3 is built from 16 residues. Germline-derived CDR1 and CDR2 are MNHNY and SVGAGI (reference sequence). For the CDR3, the DNA is TGTGCCAGCAGTTACTCGTCGGACCCCGGGGTATACGAGCAGTACTTC. It specifies CASSYSSDPGVYEQYF.